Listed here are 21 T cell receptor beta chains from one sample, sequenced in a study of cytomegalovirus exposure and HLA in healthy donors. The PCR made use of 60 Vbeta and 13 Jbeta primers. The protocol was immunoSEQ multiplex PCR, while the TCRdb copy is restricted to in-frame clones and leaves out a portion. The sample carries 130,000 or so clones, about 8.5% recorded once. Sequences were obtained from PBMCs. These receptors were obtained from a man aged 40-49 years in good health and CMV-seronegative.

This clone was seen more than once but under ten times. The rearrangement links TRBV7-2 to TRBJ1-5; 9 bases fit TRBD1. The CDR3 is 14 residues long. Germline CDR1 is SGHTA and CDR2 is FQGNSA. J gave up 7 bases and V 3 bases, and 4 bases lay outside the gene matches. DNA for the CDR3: TGTGCCAGCAGCTTGGACAGGGGAGGCCAGCCCCAGCATTTT. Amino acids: CASSLDRGGQPQHF.

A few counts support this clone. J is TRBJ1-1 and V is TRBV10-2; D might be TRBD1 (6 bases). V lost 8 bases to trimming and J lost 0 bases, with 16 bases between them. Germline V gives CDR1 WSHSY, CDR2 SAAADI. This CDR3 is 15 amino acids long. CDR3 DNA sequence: TGCGCCAGCTTAAACCTCGGGGACATGAACACTGAAGCTTTCTTT. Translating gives CASLNLGDMNTEAFF.

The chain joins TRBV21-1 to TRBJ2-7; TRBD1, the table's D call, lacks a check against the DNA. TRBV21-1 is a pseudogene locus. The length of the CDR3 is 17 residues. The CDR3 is CASSKGAGTGGEYEQYF. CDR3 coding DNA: TGTGCCAGCAGCAAAGGGGCCGGGACAGGGGGCGAGTACGAGCAGTACTTC.

CDR3: CSVETANYGYTF. The CDR3 coding sequence is TGCAGCGTCGAGACAGCTAACTATGGCTACACCTTC. The J gene is TRBJ1-2, the V gene TRBV29-1; D is perhaps TRBD1 (5 bases). The V end was cut by 6 bases, the J end by 0 bases, with 8 bases between. The CDR3 totals 12 residues. The germline V gene has CDR1 SQVTM and CDR2 ANQGSEA.

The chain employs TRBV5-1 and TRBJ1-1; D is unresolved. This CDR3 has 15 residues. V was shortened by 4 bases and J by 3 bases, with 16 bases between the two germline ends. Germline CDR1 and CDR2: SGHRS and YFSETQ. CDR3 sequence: CASSPAGVGDTEAFF. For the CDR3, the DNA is TGCGCCAGCAGCCCAGCCGGGGTCGGGGACACTGAAGCTTTCTTT.

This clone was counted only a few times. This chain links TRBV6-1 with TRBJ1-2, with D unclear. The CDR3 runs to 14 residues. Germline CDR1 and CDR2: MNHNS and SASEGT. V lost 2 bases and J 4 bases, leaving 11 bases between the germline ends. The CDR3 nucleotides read TGTGCCAGCAGTGAAACCCGCACCAGCTATGGCTACACCTTC. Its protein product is CASSETRTSYGYTF.

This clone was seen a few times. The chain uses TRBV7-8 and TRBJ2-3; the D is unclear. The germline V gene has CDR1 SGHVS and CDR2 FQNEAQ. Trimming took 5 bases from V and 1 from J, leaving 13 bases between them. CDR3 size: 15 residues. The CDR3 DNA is TGTGCCAGCAGCCCAGTGGTCAAAGGCACAGATACGCAGTATTTT. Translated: CASSPVVKGTDTQYF.

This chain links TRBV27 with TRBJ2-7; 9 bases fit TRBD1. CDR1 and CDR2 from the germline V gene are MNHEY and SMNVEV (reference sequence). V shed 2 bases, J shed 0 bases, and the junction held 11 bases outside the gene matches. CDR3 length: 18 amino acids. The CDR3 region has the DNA TGTGCCAGCAGTTTAGGGGGGACGGGACAGGGTTTCTCCTACGAGCAGTACTTC. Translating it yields CASSLGGTGQGFSYEQYF.

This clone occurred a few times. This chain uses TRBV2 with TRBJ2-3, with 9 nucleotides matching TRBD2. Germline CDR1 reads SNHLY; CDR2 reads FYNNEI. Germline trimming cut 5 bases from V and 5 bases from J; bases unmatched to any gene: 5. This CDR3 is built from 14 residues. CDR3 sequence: CASSWSGGIDTQYF. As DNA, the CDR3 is TGTGCCAGCAGTTGGAGCGGGGGGATAGATACGCAGTATTTT.

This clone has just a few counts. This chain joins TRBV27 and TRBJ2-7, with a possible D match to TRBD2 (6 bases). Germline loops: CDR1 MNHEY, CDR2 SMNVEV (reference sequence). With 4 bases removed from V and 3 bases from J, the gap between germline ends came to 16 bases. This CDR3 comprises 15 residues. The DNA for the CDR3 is TGTGCCAGCAGTTGGGCCGATGGGGGAGGCTACGAGCAGTACTTC. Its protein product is CASSWADGGGYEQYF.

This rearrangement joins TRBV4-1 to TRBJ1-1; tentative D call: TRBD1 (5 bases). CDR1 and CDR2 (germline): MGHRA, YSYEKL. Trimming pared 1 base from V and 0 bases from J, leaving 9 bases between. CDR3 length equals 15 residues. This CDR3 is CASSQGLDMNTEAFF. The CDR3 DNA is TGCGCCAGCAGCCAAGGACTGGACATGAACACTGAAGCTTTCTTT.

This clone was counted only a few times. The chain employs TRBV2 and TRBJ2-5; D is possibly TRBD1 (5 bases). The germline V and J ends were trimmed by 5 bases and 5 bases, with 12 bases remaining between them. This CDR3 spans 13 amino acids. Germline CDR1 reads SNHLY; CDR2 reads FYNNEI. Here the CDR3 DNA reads TGTGCCAGCAGTAAGGGGCTAAGGGAGACCCAGTACTTC. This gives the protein CASSKGLRETQYF.

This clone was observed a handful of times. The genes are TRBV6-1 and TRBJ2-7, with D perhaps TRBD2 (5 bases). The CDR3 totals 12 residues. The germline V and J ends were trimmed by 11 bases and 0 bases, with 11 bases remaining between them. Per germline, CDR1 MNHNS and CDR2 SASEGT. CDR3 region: CAGKGDSYEQYF. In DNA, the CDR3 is TGTGCCGGGAAGGGAGACTCCTACGAGCAGTACTTC.

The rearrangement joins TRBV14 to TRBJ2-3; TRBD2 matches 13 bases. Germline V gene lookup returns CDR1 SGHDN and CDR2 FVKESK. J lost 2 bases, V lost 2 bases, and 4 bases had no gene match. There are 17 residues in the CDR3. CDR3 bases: TGTGCCAGCAGCCAAAGGGGGACTAGCGGGATCACAGATACGCAGTATTTT. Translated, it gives CASSQRGTSGITDTQYF.

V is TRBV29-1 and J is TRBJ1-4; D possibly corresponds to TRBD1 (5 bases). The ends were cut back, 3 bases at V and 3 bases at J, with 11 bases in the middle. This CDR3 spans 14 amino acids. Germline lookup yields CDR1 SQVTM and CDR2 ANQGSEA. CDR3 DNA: TGCAGCGTTGACACAGGCGTAGCTAATGAAAAACTGTTTTTT. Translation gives CSVDTGVANEKLFF.

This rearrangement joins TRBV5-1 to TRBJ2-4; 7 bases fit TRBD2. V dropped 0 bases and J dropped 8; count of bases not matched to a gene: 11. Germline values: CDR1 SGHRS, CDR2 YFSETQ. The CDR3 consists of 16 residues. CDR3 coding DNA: TGCGCCAGCAGCTTGGCTCGGGCCAGGGCGGGAGACATTCAGTACTTC. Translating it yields CASSLARARAGDIQYF.

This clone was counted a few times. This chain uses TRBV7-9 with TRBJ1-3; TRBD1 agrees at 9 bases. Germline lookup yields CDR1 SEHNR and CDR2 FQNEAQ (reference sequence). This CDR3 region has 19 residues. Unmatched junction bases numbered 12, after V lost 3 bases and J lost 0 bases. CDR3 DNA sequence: TGTGCCAGCAGCTTCCCACAGGACAGGGGCCTAGCCTCTGGAAACACCATATATTTT. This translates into CASSFPQDRGLASGNTIYF.

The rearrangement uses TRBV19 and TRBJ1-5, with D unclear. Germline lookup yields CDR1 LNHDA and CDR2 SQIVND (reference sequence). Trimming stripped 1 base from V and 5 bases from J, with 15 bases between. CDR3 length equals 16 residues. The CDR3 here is CASSIGETTQDQPQHF. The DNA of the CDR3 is TGTGCCAGTAGTATAGGTGAGACTACCCAAGATCAGCCCCAGCATTTT.

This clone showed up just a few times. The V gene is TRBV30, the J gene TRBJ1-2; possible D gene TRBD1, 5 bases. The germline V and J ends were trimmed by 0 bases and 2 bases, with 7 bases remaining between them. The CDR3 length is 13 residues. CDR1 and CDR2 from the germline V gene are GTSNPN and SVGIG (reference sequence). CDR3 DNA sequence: TGTGCCTGGAGTGTACGGACAAACTATGGCTACACCTTC. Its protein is CAWSVRTNYGYTF.

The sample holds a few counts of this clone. CDR3 residues: CASSPLQNPLYGYTF. The CDR3 DNA sequence: TGTGCCAGCAGCCCATTACAGAATCCCCTTTATGGCTACACCTTC. The V and J genes are TRBV14 and TRBJ1-2; no firm D call. Between the trimmed V and J ends, which lost 4 bases and 5 bases, there was a span of 17 bases. The CDR3 totals 15 residues. The germline V gene encodes CDR1 SGHDN and CDR2 FVKESK.

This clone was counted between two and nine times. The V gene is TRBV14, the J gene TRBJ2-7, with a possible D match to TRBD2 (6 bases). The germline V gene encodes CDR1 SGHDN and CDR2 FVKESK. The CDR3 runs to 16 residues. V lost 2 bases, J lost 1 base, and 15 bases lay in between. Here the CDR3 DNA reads TGTGCCAGCAGCCAATTGCGGGACTCGATTTCCTACGAGCAGTACTTC. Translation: CASSQLRDSISYEQYF. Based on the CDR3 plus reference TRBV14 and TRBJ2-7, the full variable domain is EAGVTQFPSHSVIEKGQTVTLRCDPISGHDNLYWYRRVMGKEIKFLLHFVKESKQDESGMPNNRFLAERTGGTYSTLKVQPAELEDSGVYFCASSQLRDSISYEQYFGPGTRLTVT.